Within the sample, the clone carrying this TCR beta chain is medium-sized. Constant-region priming of about 520 ng total RNA yielded TCR beta cDNA. Three nested multiplex PCR rounds, a slightly modified ARM-PCR, produced the libraries for TCR beta. TCRdb passed the multiplex PCR reads through MiXCR, listing each CDR3 protein once. The repertoire holds 44,000 or so distinct CDR3 sequences, with less than 85% as singletons. Co-extracting RNA and DNA was done with about 17-30 mg of unsorted bulk tissue as input. This record belongs to a study of tumor-infiltrating lymphocytes in primary liver carcinoma. The sequenced sample consisted of liver tumor tissue from sampling region 5. Subset indicated: tumor region T5, tumor centre. The sequence derives from a man in his forties with primary liver carcinoma and hepatitis B virus infection.

The CDR3 nucleotides are TGTGCCAGCAGCCAAATAGAGACGCGGCAGCCCCAGCATTTT. It translates to CASSQIETRQPQHF. The rearrangement links TRBV4-2 to TRBJ1-5; D call uncertain. CDR1 is LGHNA, CDR2 YNFKEQ, per germline. This CDR3 spans 14 amino acids. Trimming removed 2 bases from V and 7 bases from J, with 12 bases in between.